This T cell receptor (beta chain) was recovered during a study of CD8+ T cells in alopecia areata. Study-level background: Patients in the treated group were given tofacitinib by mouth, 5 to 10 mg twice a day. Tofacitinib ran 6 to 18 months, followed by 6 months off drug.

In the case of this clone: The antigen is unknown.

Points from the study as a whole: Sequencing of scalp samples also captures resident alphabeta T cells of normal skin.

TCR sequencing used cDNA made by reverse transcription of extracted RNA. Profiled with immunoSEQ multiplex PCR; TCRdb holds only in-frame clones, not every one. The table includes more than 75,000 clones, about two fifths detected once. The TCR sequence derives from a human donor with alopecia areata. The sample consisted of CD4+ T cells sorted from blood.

For the CDR3, the DNA is TGTGCCAGCAGTCTTTGGGGGGGGCTCGGCACTGAAGCTTTCTTT. It translates to CASSLWGGLGTEAFF. This chain uses TRBV27 with TRBJ1-1; tentatively, D is TRBD1 (6 bases). There are 15 residues in the CDR3. Trimming cost V 5 bases and J 4 bases, with 17 bases left between them. In germline, CDR1 is MNHEY, CDR2 SMNVEV (reference sequence).